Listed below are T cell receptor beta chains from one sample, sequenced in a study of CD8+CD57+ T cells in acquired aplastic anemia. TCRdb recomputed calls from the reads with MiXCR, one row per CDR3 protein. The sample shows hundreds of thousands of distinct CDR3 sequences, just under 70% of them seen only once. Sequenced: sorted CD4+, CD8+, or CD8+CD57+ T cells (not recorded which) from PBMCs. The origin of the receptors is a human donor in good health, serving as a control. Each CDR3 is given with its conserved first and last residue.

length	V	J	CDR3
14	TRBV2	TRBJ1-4	CASNGDRGNEKLFF
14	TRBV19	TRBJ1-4	CASSIVGTNEKLFF
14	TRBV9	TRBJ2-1	CASSVGQGAAEQFF
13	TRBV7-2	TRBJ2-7	CASSSTLSGEQYF
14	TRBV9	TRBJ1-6	CASRDETTISPLHF
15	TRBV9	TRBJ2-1	CASSGSGWGDNEQFF
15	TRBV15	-	CATSRDWAATNEQFF
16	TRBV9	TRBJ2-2	CATSAGQGGYNNELFF
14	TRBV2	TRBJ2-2	CASSRGRSTGELFF
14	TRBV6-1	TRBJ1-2	CASSDGETNYGYTF
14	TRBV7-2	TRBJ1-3	CASSVTQIYDKLYF
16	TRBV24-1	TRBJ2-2	CATSDLWTSGRGELFF
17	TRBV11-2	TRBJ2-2	CASSLRAGKTRLLVLFF
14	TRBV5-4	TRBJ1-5	CASSGSGDNQPQHF
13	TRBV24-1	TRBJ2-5	CATRLAGGETQYF
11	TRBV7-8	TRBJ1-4	CASSSGTALFF
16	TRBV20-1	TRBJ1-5	CSANGWDRELGQPQHF
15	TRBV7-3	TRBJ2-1	CASSFPRGATPSVFF
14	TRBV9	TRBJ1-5	CASSHRDGPNYGHF
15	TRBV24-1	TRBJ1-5	CASKPGRNGNGAQHF
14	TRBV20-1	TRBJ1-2	CSASQGEINYGYTF
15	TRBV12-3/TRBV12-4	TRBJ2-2	CASSTASTGTGELFF
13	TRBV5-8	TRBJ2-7	CASSFPGDYEQYF
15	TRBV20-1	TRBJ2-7	CSATSPGPGTYEQYF
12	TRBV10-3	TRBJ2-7	CAISELNNEQYF
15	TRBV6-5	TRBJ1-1	CASSLAPILDTEAFF
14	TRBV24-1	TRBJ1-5	CATSSGRSNQPQHF
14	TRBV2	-	CASIEGLASNEQFF
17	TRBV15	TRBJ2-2	CATSRASGVAGRGELFF
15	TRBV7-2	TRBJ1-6	CASTRWYNTDSQYHF
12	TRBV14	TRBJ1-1	CASSQDSATAFF
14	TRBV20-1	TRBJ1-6	CSVGPREEISPLHF
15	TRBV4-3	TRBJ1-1	CASSRYGRGQGGAFF
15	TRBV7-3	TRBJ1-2	CASSFTGGDLYGYTF
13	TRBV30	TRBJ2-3	CAWSALSGHTQYF
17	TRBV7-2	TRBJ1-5	CASSLAVASYSNQPQHF
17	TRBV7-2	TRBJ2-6	CASSLARDRTHSNVLTF
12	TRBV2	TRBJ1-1	CASRGMNTEAFF
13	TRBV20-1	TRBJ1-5	CSASDPKGGSQHF
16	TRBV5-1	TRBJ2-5	CASSFVASGGFETQYF
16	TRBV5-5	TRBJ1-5	CASSSRQGTANQPQHF
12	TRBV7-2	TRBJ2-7	CASSPHNIKTYF
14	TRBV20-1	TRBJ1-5	CSATVGSSNQPQHF
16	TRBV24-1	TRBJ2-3	CATSDFGTLDTDTQYF
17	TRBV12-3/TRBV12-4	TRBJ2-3	CASSPGASGPYTDTQYF
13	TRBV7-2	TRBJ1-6	CASSLNGTGPGDF
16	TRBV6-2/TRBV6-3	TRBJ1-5	CASRSKTGASLQPQHF
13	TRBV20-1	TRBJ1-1	CSARPGMNTEAFF
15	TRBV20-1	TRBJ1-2	CSARSPLNTVYGYTF